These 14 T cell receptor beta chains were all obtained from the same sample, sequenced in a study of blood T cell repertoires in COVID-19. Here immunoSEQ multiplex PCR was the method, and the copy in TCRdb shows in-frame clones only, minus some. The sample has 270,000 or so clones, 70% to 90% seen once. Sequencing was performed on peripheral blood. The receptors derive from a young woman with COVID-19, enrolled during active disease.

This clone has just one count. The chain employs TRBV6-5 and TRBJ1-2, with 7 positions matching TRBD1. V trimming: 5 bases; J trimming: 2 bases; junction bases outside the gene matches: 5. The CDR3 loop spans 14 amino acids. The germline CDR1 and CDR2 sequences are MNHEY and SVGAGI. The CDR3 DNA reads TGTGCCAGCAGTATGACAGGGTCCAACTATGGCTACACCTTC. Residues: CASSMTGSNYGYTF.

The CDR3 protein is CASSSSGTGSYEQYF. DNA of the CDR3: TGTGCCAGCAGCTCCTCCGGGACAGGGAGCTACGAGCAGTACTTC. This chain joins TRBV7-8 and TRBJ2-7, with TRBD1 identical over 9 bases. Per the germline V gene, CDR1 is SGHVS and CDR2 is FQNEAQ. The CDR3 covers 15 residues. Losses at the gene ends were 4 bases for V and 3 bases for J; bases not matched to a gene: 7.

The DNA for the CDR3 is TGCGCCAGCAGTGAGTCGTCATCCGGGGGAGACTATGGCTACACCTTC. Its protein is CASSESSSGGDYGYTF. The chain has TRBV10-2 and TRBJ1-2, with D perhaps matching TRBD1 (5 bases). Germline V gene sequence: CDR1 WSHSY, CDR2 SAAADI. Trimming took off 0 bases at V and 3 bases at J, with 14 bases between the two ends. This CDR3 has 16 residues.

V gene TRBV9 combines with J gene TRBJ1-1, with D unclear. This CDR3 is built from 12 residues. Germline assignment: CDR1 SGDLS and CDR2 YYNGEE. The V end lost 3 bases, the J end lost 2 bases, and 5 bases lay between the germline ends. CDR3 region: CASSAYNTEAFF. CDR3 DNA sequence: TGTGCCAGCAGCGCTTATAACACTGAAGCTTTCTTT.

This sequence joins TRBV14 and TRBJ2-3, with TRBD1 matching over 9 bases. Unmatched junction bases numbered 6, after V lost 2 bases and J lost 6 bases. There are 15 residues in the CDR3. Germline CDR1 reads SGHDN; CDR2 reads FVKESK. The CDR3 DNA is TGTGCCAGCAGCCAACTACAGGGGGCAGACGATACGCAGTATTTT. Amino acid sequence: CASSQLQGADDTQYF.

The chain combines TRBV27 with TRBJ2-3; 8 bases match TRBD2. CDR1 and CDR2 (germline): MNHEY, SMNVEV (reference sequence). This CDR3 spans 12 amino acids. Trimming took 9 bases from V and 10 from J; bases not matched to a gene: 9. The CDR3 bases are TGTGCCAGTGGGGTAAGCGGGGGAGCGCAGTATTTT. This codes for CASGVSGGAQYF.

This CDR3 is CSAEGPLTGETQYF. CDR3 DNA sequence: TGCAGCGCCGAAGGGCCCTTAACAGGAGAGACCCAGTACTTC. The chain links TRBV29-1 to TRBJ2-5, with D perhaps matching TRBD1 (5 bases). Germline V gives CDR1 SQVTM, CDR2 ANQGSEA. The CDR3 length is 14 residues. Trimming shortened V by 7 bases and J by 4 bases, and 19 bases separated the two germline ends.

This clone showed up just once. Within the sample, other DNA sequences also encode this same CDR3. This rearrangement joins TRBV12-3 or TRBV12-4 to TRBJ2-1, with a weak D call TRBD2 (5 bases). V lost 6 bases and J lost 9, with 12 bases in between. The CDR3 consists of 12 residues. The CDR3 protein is CASSPGGGEQFF. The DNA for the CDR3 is TGTGCCAGCAGCCCCGGAGGCGGTGAGCAGTTCTTC.

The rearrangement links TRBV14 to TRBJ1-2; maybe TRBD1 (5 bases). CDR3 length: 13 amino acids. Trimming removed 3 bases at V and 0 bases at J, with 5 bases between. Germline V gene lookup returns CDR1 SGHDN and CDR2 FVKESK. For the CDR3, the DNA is TGTGCCAGCAGCCAGACAGCTAACTATGGCTACACCTTC. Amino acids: CASSQTANYGYTF.

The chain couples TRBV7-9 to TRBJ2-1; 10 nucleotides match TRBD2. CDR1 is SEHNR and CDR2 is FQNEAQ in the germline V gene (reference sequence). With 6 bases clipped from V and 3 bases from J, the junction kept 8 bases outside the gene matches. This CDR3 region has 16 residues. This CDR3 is CASRQPGTSDYNEQFF. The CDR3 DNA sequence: TGTGCCAGCAGGCAGCCCGGGACTAGCGACTACAATGAGCAGTTCTTC.

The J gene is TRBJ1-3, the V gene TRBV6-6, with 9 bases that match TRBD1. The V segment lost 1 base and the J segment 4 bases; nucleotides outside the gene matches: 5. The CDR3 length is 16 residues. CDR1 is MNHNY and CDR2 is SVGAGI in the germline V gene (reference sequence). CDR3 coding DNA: TGTGCCAGCAGTTACTGGACAGGGGCGGGGGGAAACACCATATATTTT. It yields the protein CASSYWTGAGGNTIYF.

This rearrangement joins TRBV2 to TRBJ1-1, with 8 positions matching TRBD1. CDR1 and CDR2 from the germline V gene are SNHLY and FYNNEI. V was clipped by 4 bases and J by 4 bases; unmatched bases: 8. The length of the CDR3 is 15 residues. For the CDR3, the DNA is TGTGCCAGCAGTGTAGGTCAGGGGGCGGGCACTGAAGCTTTCTTT. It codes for CASSVGQGAGTEAFF.

In DNA form, the CDR3 reads TGTGCCAGCAGTGCGATGACAGGGGGGGCTCAAGAGACCCAGTACTTC. Translating it yields CASSAMTGGAQETQYF. The chain has TRBV25-1 and TRBJ2-5, with 9 nucleotides matching TRBD1. The length of the CDR3 is 16 residues. Germline assignment: CDR1 MGHDK and CDR2 SYGVNS. Unmatched junction bases numbered 8, after V lost 4 bases and J lost 2 bases.

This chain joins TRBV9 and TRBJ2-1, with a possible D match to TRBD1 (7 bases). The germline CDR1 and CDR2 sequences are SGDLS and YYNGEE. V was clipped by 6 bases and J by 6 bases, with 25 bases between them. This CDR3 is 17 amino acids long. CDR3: CASNGGGESFVFNEQFF. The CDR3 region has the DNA TGTGCCAGCAACGGAGGGGGCGAGTCTTTTGTGTTCAATGAGCAGTTCTTC. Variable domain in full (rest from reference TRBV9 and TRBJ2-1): DSGVTQTPKHLITATGQRVTLRCSPRSGDLSVYWYQQSLDQGLQFLIQYYNGEERAKGNILERFSAQQFPDLHSELNLSSLELGDSALYFCASNGGGESFVFNEQFFGPGTRLTVL.